The next 32 T cell receptor beta chains were all read from a single sample in a study of regulatory T cells in long-lasting Graves disease. With iRepertoire HTBI primers and Arm-PCR of CDR3 regions, TCR beta libraries were built. TCRdb reprocessed the multiplex PCR reads with MiXCR, giving one entry per CDR3 protein. Among 240,000 or so distinct CDR3 sequences listed, around 20% were seen once. Described time point: newly diagnosed GD, antithyroid drugs for less than 3 months. From RNA extracted from PBMCs, the TCR library was made. Sequenced here: peripheral blood mononuclear cells (PBMCs), sampled at new diagnosis, from a patient treated with antithyroid drugs. The source is a female donor with Graves disease.

The rearrangement joins TRBV28 to TRBJ1-2; no firm D call. The CDR3 is made up of 12 amino acids. V gave up 2 bases and J gave up 7 bases, with 8 bases separating them. CDR1 MDHEN and CDR2 SYDVKM come from the germline V gene. The CDR3 sequence is CASSLPGPGYTF. CDR3 DNA sequence: TGTGCCAGCAGTTTACCAGGACCTGGCTACACCTTC.

The chain uses TRBV4-3 and TRBJ2-1, with D perhaps given as TRBD1 or TRBD2 (5 bases each). The CDR3 totals 17 residues. Germline V lookup: CDR1 LGHNA, CDR2 YSLEER. V lost 2 bases and J 10 bases, leaving 24 bases between the germline ends. CDR3 nucleotides: TGCGCCAGCAGCCAATCCACCGGGACGTCACATAGTGTAGAGCAGTTCTTC. This gives the protein CASSQSTGTSHSVEQFF.

This clonotype occurred many times. V usage is TRBV6-5 and J usage is TRBJ2-1; D is uncertain. Germline V gene lookup returns CDR1 MNHEY and CDR2 SVGAGI. CDR3 size: 16 residues. V gave up 2 bases and J gave up 2 bases, with 13 bases separating them. The CDR3 region has the DNA TGTGCCAGCAGTTACACGCCCAGAACTACCTACAATGAGCAGTTCTTC. Translated: CASSYTPRTTYNEQFF.

This clonotype occurred many times. This chain uses TRBV5-4 with TRBJ2-2; D tentatively fits TRBD1 or TRBD2 (6 bases each). CDR1 SGHNT and CDR2 YYREEE come from the germline V gene (reference sequence). Trimming took off 0 bases at V and 5 bases at J, with 11 bases between the two ends. The CDR3 covers 15 residues. The CDR3 DNA follows: TGTGCCAGCAGCTTGGCGGGGGCGCGTACCGGGGAGCTGTTTTTT. This encodes CASSLAGARTGELFF.

CDR3 coding DNA: TGTGCCACCAGAACAGGGGCTTACACTGAAGCTTTCTTT. This sequence encodes CATRTGAYTEAFF. The J gene is TRBJ1-1, the V gene TRBV24-1, with 7 nucleotides matching TRBD1. The CDR3 sequence is 13 residues long. The J segment lost 3 bases and the V segment lost 7 bases, leaving 4 bases of the junction unmatched. CDR1 and CDR2 (germline): KGHDR, SFDVKD.

V and J are TRBV11-1 and TRBJ2-1, with TRBD2 matching 16 bases. Per the germline V gene, CDR1 is SGHAT and CDR2 is FQDESV (reference sequence). The V and J ends lost 10 bases and 15 bases, in that order; junction bases with no gene match: 15. The CDR3 totals 15 residues. CDR3 bases: TGTGCCACCTCGGGACTAGCGGGAGGGCCCGGTGTTGGGTTCTTC. Amino acids: CATSGLAGGPGVGFF. The variable domain in full, completed from reference TRBV11-1 and TRBJ2-1, reads EAEVAQSPRYKITEKSQAVAFWCDPISGHATLYWYRQILGQGPELLVQFQDESVVDDSQLPKDRFSAERLKGVDSTLKIQPAELGDSAMYLCATSGLAGGPGVGFFGPGTRLTVL.

This clonotype was counted between two and nine times. The V gene is TRBV7-9, the J gene TRBJ1-2; D not certain. V gave up 5 bases and J gave up 7 bases, with 14 bases separating them. CDR3 length: 13 amino acids. CDR1 is SEHNR and CDR2 is FQNEAQ in the germline V gene (reference sequence). CDR3 in amino acids: CASSQVGVGGYTF. CDR3 coding DNA: TGTGCCAGCAGCCAAGTGGGTGTTGGTGGCTACACCTTC. The entire variable domain, with the rest obtained from reference TRBV7-9 and TRBJ1-2, is as follows: DTGVSQNPRHKITKRGQNVTFRCDPISEHNRLYWYRQTLGQGPEFLTYFQNEAQLEKSRLLSDRFSAERPKGSFSTLEIQRTEQGDSAMYLCASSQVGVGGYTFGSGTRLTVV.

This clonotype was seen ten or more times. The J gene is TRBJ2-1, the V gene TRBV11-3; 9 nucleotides agree with TRBD2. The CDR3 covers 14 residues. The V gene end was trimmed by 8 bases and the J gene end by 3 bases; junction bases not matched to a gene: 5. Germline CDR1 SGHNT, CDR2 YENEEA. The CDR3 sequence: CASGVSGGYNEQFF. CDR3 nucleotides: TGTGCCAGCGGCGTTAGCGGGGGCTACAATGAGCAGTTCTTC. Together with reference TRBV11-3 and TRBJ2-1, the CDR3 gives the full variable domain: EAGVVQSPRYKIIEKKQPVAFWCNPISGHNTLYWYLQNLGQGPELLIRYENEEAVDDSQLPKDRFSAERLKGVDSTLKIQPAELGDSAVYLCASGVSGGYNEQFFGPGTRLTVL.

On this clonotype: A much more abundant neighbour one base away suggests this may be a read error. Because it lacks the conserved phenylalanine or tryptophan at the end, this CDR3 is likely a read error. The V and J genes are TRBV24-1 and TRBJ2-1, with TRBD2 as a possible D gene (5 bases). The V gene lost 4 bases and the J gene lost 0 bases, with 12 bases spanning the gap. Germline CDR1 KGHDR, CDR2 SFDVKD. The length of the CDR3 is 16 residues. CDR3 residues: CATSDTRAGSYNEQFS. CDR3 DNA sequence: TGTGCCACCAGTGACACAAGGGCGGGCTCCTACAATGAGCAGTTCTCC.

Regarding this clonotype: A much larger clone differs from this one at a single base, so this may be a read error. The chain recombines TRBV4-3 with TRBJ2-7; 9 positions match TRBD1. Germline V lookup: CDR1 LGHNA, CDR2 YSLEER. This CDR3 spans 15 amino acids. V shed 4 bases and J 7 bases; nucleotides not matched to a gene: 11. Here the CDR3 reads CASSPGTGTYNEQYF. The DNA of the CDR3 is TGCGCCAGCAGCCCCGGGACAGGGACCTACAATGAGCAGTACTTC.

This clonotype was seen at least ten times. The chain uses TRBV6-1 and TRBJ1-2; TRBD1 aligns across 8 bases. This CDR3 has 16 residues. With V trimmed by 4 bases and J by 1 base, 8 bases remained unmatched. Germline lookup yields CDR1 MNHNS and CDR2 SASEGT. CDR3 in amino acids: CASSGTGQVLNYGYTF. The CDR3 nucleotides read TGTGCCAGCAGTGGGACGGGACAGGTGCTTAACTATGGCTACACCTTC.

This clonotype was counted at least ten times. This chain links TRBV4-1 with TRBJ2-5, with a weak D call TRBD2 (6 bases). Germline V gene lookup returns CDR1 MGHRA and CDR2 YSYEKL. The V end was cut by 4 bases, the J end by 4 bases, with 13 bases between. The CDR3 extends over 14 amino acids. The CDR3 nucleotides read TGCGCCAGCAGCCTCAGGGAAGCGGGAGAGACCCAGTACTTC. This sequence encodes CASSLREAGETQYF.

This clonotype appeared many times. The rearrangement links TRBV20-1 to TRBJ2-1, with D possibly TRBD2 on 5 matching bases. With 3 bases removed from V and 9 bases from J, the gap between germline ends came to 15 bases. CDR1 and CDR2 (germline): DFQATT, SNEGSKA (reference sequence). The CDR3 is made up of 13 amino acids. The CDR3 spells CSARRARWPEQFF. The CDR3 nucleotides are TGCAGTGCTAGGCGGGCGCGCTGGCCTGAGCAGTTCTTC.

The gene calls are TRBV5-1 and TRBJ1-4; 8 nucleotides align to TRBD1. The CDR3 has 15 residues. V lost 4 bases, J lost 2 bases, and 4 bases stayed unmatched. Germline V gene data show CDR1 as SGHRS and CDR2 as YFSETQ. The CDR3 region is CASSTRTGTNEKLFF. DNA for the CDR3: TGCGCCAGCAGCACCCGGACAGGGACTAATGAAAAACTGTTTTTT.

This clonotype came up many times. This chain uses TRBV28 with TRBJ1-1; no clear D gene. Germline V lookup: CDR1 MDHEN, CDR2 SYDVKM. V was pared by 1 base and J by 4 bases, with 10 bases between. CDR3 length equals 14 residues. The CDR3 loop is CASSLYAGGTEAFF. The CDR3 region has the DNA TGTGCCAGCAGTTTATACGCGGGTGGCACTGAAGCTTTCTTT.

In this sample, this clonotype turned up many times. This rearrangement joins TRBV12-3 or TRBV12-4 to TRBJ2-1, with no clear D. CDR3 length: 13 amino acids. Trimming shortened V by 3 bases and J by 4 bases, and 7 bases separated the two germline ends. The CDR3 spells CASSLRPYNEQFF. CDR3 bases: TGTGCCAGCAGTTTGAGGCCTTACAATGAGCAGTTCTTC.

This clonotype appeared many times. The chain joins TRBV18 to TRBJ1-1; the D is unclear. Germline CDR1 KGHSH, CDR2 LQKENI. The CDR3 has 15 residues. The germline V and J ends were trimmed by 0 bases and 0 bases, with 8 bases remaining between them. Here the CDR3 reads CASSPPNSLNTEAFF. As DNA, the CDR3 is TGTGCCAGCTCACCACCGAACAGTTTGAACACTGAAGCTTTCTTT.

In the case of this clonotype: This probably arose from a read error, given a far larger clone one base away. The chain uses TRBV7-2 and TRBJ2-1, with 8 bases fitting TRBD2. The CDR3 covers 14 residues. Looked up from germline, CDR1 is SGHTA and CDR2 is FQGNSA. J gave up 4 bases and V 4 bases, and 3 bases lay outside the gene matches. CDR3 DNA: TGTGCCAGCAGCTCACTAGCGGTTTACAATGAGCAGTTCTTC. Translation: CASSSLAVYNEQFF.

This clonotype was observed many times. The chain links TRBV6-1 to TRBJ1-1; no reliable D call. V lost 3 bases and J 2 bases, leaving 13 bases between the germline ends. Germline CDR1 reads MNHNS; CDR2 reads SASEGT. The CDR3 runs to 15 residues. The CDR3 sequence is CASSDRQALNTEAFF. DNA for the CDR3: TGTGCCAGCAGTGACAGGCAGGCCCTTAACACTGAAGCTTTCTTT.

This clonotype showed up many times. V is TRBV27 and J is TRBJ1-6; TRBD1 agrees at 8 bases. This CDR3 has 15 amino acids. Germline V gene sequence: CDR1 MNHEY, CDR2 SMNVEV (reference sequence). Losses at the gene ends were 4 bases for V and 10 bases for J; bases not matched to a gene: 9. The CDR3 DNA sequence: TGTGCCAGCAGTTCCAGGACAGGGAACTCGTCACCCCTCCACTTT. Translated, it gives CASSSRTGNSSPLHF.

Worth noting for this clonotype: A clone one base away is much larger, so this may be a read error. The chain recombines TRBV6-9 with TRBJ2-7; D is undetermined. Germline lookup yields CDR1 MNHGY and CDR2 SVAAGI. The CDR3 is made up of 15 amino acids. The CDR3 is CASSYSFYSHYKQYF. CDR3 nucleotides: TGTGCCAGCAGTTACTCTTTTTACAGTCACTACAAGCAGTACTTC.

The CDR3 region is CSVEGSGNNEQFF. The CDR3 DNA follows: TGCAGCGTTGAAGGTAGTGGCAACAATGAGCAGTTCTTC. The gene calls are TRBV29-1 and TRBJ2-1; D unresolved. V was trimmed by 1 base and J by 5 bases, leaving 9 bases between them. This CDR3 region has 13 residues. Germline CDR1 and CDR2: SQVTM and ANQGSEA.

This clonotype has a count of ten or more. This sequence joins TRBV2 and TRBJ2-3, with 9 bases that match TRBD1. The J call is uncertain, as TRBJ2-7 better fits the DNA end. The CDR3 consists of 15 residues. Germline V gives CDR1 SNHLY, CDR2 FYNNEI. The CDR3 spells CASSEATGGAGEQYF. As DNA, the CDR3 is TGTGCCAGCAGTGAAGCAACAGGGGGCGCGGGGGAGCAGTACTTC.

The genes are TRBV19 and TRBJ1-1, with D possibly TRBD1 on 5 matching bases. The CDR3 is 13 amino acids. The V gene lost 11 bases and the J gene lost 2 bases, with 15 bases spanning the gap. CDR1 is LNHDA, CDR2 SQIVND, per germline (reference sequence). This CDR3 reads CACADRQNTEAFF. The DNA of the CDR3 is TGTGCCTGTGCAGACAGACAAAACACTGAAGCTTTCTTT. Together with reference TRBV19 and TRBJ1-1, the CDR3 gives the full variable domain: DGGITQSPKYLFRKEGQNVTLSCEQNLNHDAMYWYRQDPGQGLRLIYYSQIVNDFQKGDIAEGYSVSREKKESFPLTVTSAQKNPTAFYLCACADRQNTEAFFGQGTRLTVV.

Many counts were recorded for this clonotype. V usage is TRBV7-9 and J usage is TRBJ2-5; D is unclear. Germline lookup yields CDR1 SEHNR and CDR2 FQNEAQ (reference sequence). Trimming took 5 bases from V and 1 from J, leaving 14 bases between them. The CDR3 consists of 15 residues. The CDR3 reads CASSPPLVIQETQYF. Written as DNA, the CDR3 is TGTGCCAGCAGCCCCCCTTTGGTTATCCAAGAGACCCAGTACTTC.

As to this clonotype: A much larger clone sits a single nucleotide away, making a read error possible. J is TRBJ2-7 and V is TRBV5-1; TRBD2 matches 9 bases. The J segment lost 7 bases and the V segment lost 5 bases, leaving 16 bases of the junction unmatched. CDR1 is SGHRS and CDR2 is YFSETQ in the germline V gene. This CDR3 has 16 residues. CDR3 amino acids: CASRLDGREGRNEQYF. CDR3 coding DNA: TGCGCCAGCAGGCTGGACGGGCGGGAGGGTAGGAATGAGCAGTACTTC.

This clonotype was recorded many times. This chain joins TRBV10-3 and TRBJ2-7; 10 bases line up with TRBD1. Per the germline V gene, CDR1 is ENHRY and CDR2 is SYGVKD. Trimming removed 4 bases from V and 7 bases from J; junction bases left unmatched: 10. This CDR3 is built from 15 residues. CDR3 protein: CAISARDRGFYEQYF. As DNA, the CDR3 is TGTGCCATCAGTGCCCGGGACAGGGGATTCTATGAGCAGTACTTC.

This clonotype occurred a few times. The chain combines TRBV19 with TRBJ2-3; weak D call: TRBD1 (6 bases). V was clipped by 6 bases and J by 0 bases, with 10 bases between them. CDR3 length: 14 residues. The V gene's germline CDR1 is LNHDA and CDR2 SQIVND (reference sequence). In nucleotides, the CDR3 is TGTGCCAGTAGGGACAGTTCTAGCACAGATACGCAGTATTTT. Translating gives CASRDSSSTDTQYF.

Many counts were recorded for this clonotype. The rearrangement uses TRBV6-1 and TRBJ1-5; perhaps TRBD1 as D (5 bases). The CDR3 is made up of 12 amino acids. Germline CDR1 MNHNS, CDR2 SASEGT. V lost 8 bases to trimming and J lost 6 bases, with 11 bases between them. The CDR3 loop reads CASGVGAQPQHF. The CDR3 DNA reads as TGTGCCAGCGGGGTAGGGGCTCAGCCCCAGCATTTT.

The rearrangement links TRBV7-9 to TRBJ2-5; 8 bases are a match to TRBD2. This CDR3 is 16 amino acids long. J was trimmed by 1 base and V by 3 bases; bases with no gene match: 7. CDR1 is SEHNR and CDR2 is FQNEAQ in the germline V gene (reference sequence). Here the CDR3 DNA reads TGTGCCAGCAGCTTGTCGGGGGGGGCCGGCCAAGAGACCCAGTACTTC. Residues: CASSLSGGAGQETQYF.

This chain uses TRBV15 with TRBJ2-2; 15 nucleotides match TRBD2. This CDR3 is built from 20 residues. The germline gives CDR1 LNHNV, CDR2 YYDKDF (reference sequence). V trimming: 3 bases; J trimming: 5 bases; junction bases outside the gene matches: 13. This chain's CDR3 is CATSRKIGLAGGPWTGELFF. DNA for the CDR3: TGTGCCACCAGCAGGAAAATAGGACTAGCGGGAGGGCCGTGGACCGGGGAGCTGTTTTTT.

In this sample, this clonotype turned up many times. This sequence joins TRBV3-1 and TRBJ2-7; TRBD1 aligns across 8 bases. After removal of 8 bases from V and 3 bases from J, the junction contained 12 bases not matched to a gene. Per germline, CDR1 LGHDT and CDR2 YNNKEL (reference sequence). The CDR3 has 15 residues. CDR3: CASAPTRGQGYEQYF. CDR3 in DNA: TGTGCCAGCGCCCCAACTAGAGGACAGGGCTACGAGCAGTACTTC.